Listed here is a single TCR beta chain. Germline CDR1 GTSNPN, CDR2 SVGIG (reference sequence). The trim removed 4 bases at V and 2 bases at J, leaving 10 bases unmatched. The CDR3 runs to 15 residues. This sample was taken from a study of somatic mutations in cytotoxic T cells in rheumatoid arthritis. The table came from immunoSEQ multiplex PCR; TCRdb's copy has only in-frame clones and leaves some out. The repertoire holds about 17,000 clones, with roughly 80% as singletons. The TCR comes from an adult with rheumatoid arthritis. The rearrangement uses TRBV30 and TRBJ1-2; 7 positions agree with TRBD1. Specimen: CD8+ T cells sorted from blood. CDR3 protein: CAWTFSGQLNYGYTF. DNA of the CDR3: TGTGCCTGGACTTTTTCGGGACAGCTAAACTATGGCTACACCTTC.